This is a list of T cell receptor beta chains from one sample in a study of T-cell reconstitution after alpha-beta-depleted transplantation in children. MiXCR, run by TCRdb on the PCR reads, gives a single entry per CDR3 protein. The sample carries about 100,000 distinct CDR3 sequences, 5% to 6% recorded once. The sample was PBMCs, mostly from graft donor cells, taken 60 days after TCRalphabeta/CD19-depleted stem cell transplant. The receptors derive from a female patient between 2 and 10 years old who had a stem cell transplant for Fanconi anemia, so the T cells may come from the graft donor. The CDR3 runs from the conserved cysteine through the conserved F or W. A D gene is named only where the DNA matches it firmly. Clone size is shown for a subset of rows, as once, few, many or a class of expanded clone.

D gene,clone size,J gene,V gene,CDR3 protein,CDR3 DNA
TRBD1,many,TRBJ1-1,TRBV28,CASSAPGQGLPEAFF,TGTGCCAGCAGTGCCCCCGGACAGGGGTTACCTGAAGCTTTCTTT
TRBD2,many,TRBJ2-3,TRBV4-2,CASSRDLGTTVSSTDTQYF,TGTGCCAGCAGCCGAGACCTTGGGACTACGGTTTCGTCGACAGATACGCAGTATTTT
.,.,TRBJ1-5,TRBV18,CASSPSGEHQPQHF,TGTGCCAGCTCACCATCAGGGGAGCATCAGCCCCAGCATTTT
TRBD2,many,TRBJ2-5,TRBV29-1,CSVERTSRETQYF,TGCAGCGTTGAACGGACTAGTAGAGAGACCCAGTACTTC
TRBD2,few,TRBJ2-5,TRBV20-1,CSASGRGTETQYF,TGCAGTGCCTCCGGGAGGGGGACCGAGACCCAGTACTTC
.,many,TRBJ2-7,TRBV4-2,CASSQIPLTSSSTVHYEQYF,TGTGCCAGCAGCCAGATACCCCTGACTAGTAGCAGTACCGTTCACTACGAGCAGTACTTC
TRBD1,.,TRBJ2-6,TRBV19,CASSNIRDRGLRNTGANVLTF,TGTGCCAGTAGTAATATTCGGGACAGGGGGCTGAGAAATACTGGGGCCAACGTCCTGACTTTC
TRBD1,many,TRBJ1-6,TRBV5-6,CASSLTGGDSPLHF,TGTGCCAGCAGCTTGACAGGGGGGGATTCACCCCTCCACTTT
.,many,TRBJ1-1,TRBV20-1,CSASVVIWDTEAFF,TGCAGTGCGAGTGTGGTGATATGGGACACTGAAGCTTTCTTT
TRBD2,.,TRBJ2-1,TRBV20-1,CSTRGVYNEQFF,TGCAGTACGCGGGGGGTGTACAATGAGCAGTTCTTC
.,.,TRBJ1-1,TRBV9,CASSTSTGTEAFF,TGTGCCAGCAGCACGTCCACAGGGACTGAAGCTTTCTTT
.,many,TRBJ2-3,TRBV28,CASSPRDMQYF,TGTGCCAGCAGTCCCCGGGACATGCAGTATTTT
TRBD2,many,TRBJ2-1,TRBV29-1,CSVTGTSGINEQFF,TGCAGCGTTACCGGGACTAGCGGGATAAATGAGCAGTTCTTC
TRBD1,.,TRBJ2-7,TRBV9,CASSLFDRGGYEQYF,TGTGCCAGCAGTCTATTTGACAGGGGAGGCTACGAGCAGTACTTC
.,few,TRBJ2-7,TRBV15,CATSRDGRLEQYF,TGTGCCACCAGCAGGGACGGTAGGCTCGAGCAGTACTTC
TRBD1,few,TRBJ2-7,TRBV5-1,CASSLEGQGIFYEQYF,TGCGCCAGCAGCTTGGAGGGACAGGGGATATTCTACGAGCAGTACTTC
.,many,TRBJ1-6,TRBV27,CASRGSPYYNSPLHF,TGTGCCAGCAGAGGGAGTCCATACTATAATTCACCCCTCCACTTT
.,many,TRBJ1-1,TRBV20-1,CSARGGGETEAFF,TGCAGTGCTAGAGGTGGAGGGGAAACTGAAGCTTTCTTT
.,many,TRBJ2-5,TRBV3-1,CASSHIRGDAEETQYF,TGTGCCAGCAGCCACATTCGCGGAGATGCCGAAGAGACCCAGTACTTC
.,many,TRBJ2-1,TRBV18,CASSTDFRAYNEQFF,TGTGCCAGCTCAACAGATTTCAGGGCCTACAATGAGCAGTTCTTC
TRBD1,few,TRBJ2-5,TRBV28,CASSPGSGQGFQETQYF,TGTGCCAGCAGTCCAGGCTCGGGACAGGGGTTCCAAGAGACCCAGTACTTC
.,.,TRBJ2-1,TRBV11-2,CASSLTGSNYNEQFF,TGTGCCAGCAGCTTGACCGGGAGCAATTACAATGAGCAGTTCTTC
.,many,TRBJ1-1,TRBV29-1,CSVGGRNTEAFF,TGCAGCGTTGGTGGGCGGAACACTGAAGCTTTCTTT
TRBD2,.,TRBJ2-2,TRBV25-1,CASTAGLAGVKTGELFF,TGTGCCAGCACCGCGGGACTAGCGGGAGTAAAAACCGGGGAGCTGTTTTTT
TRBD2,many,TRBJ2-5,TRBV29-1,CSVDRSGVQETQYF,TGCAGCGTTGACCGTAGCGGGGTACAAGAGACCCAGTACTTC
TRBD1,many,TRBJ2-2,TRBV2,CASSRDSLNTGELFF,TGTGCCAGCAGTCGGGACAGCTTAAACACCGGGGAGCTGTTTTTT
TRBD2,many,TRBJ2-1,TRBV29-1,CSVVDLRLAPRMGEQFF,TGCAGCGTTGTGGATTTAAGACTAGCCCCCAGAATGGGTGAGCAGTTCTTC
TRBD1,many,TRBJ2-1,TRBV28,CASIATGQGIYNEQFF,TGTGCCAGCATCGCTACGGGACAGGGAATCTACAATGAGCAGTTCTTC
.,many,TRBJ2-7,TRBV28,CASSLPRWSGYEQYF,TGTGCCAGCAGTTTGCCTAGGTGGAGCGGCTACGAGCAGTACTTC
.,many,TRBJ2-5,TRBV18,CASSPPQETQYF,TGTGCCAGCTCACCACCCCAAGAGACCCAGTACTTC
.,many,TRBJ2-5,TRBV11-2,CASTQSETQYF,TGTGCCAGCACCCAGTCAGAGACCCAGTACTTC
TRBD1,many,TRBJ1-2,TRBV6-5,CASWTGDLYGYTF,TGTGCCAGCTGGACAGGCGACTTATATGGCTACACCTTC
.,many,TRBJ1-1,TRBV5-1,CASSAQENTEAFF,TGCGCCAGCAGCGCACAGGAGAACACTGAAGCTTTCTTT
.,medium-sized,TRBJ1-1,TRBV12-3/TRBV12-4,CASSLLSGPQVNTEAFF,TGTGCCAGCAGTTTGCTGTCAGGCCCCCAAGTGAACACTGAAGCTTTCTTT
.,many,TRBJ1-6,TRBV12-3/TRBV12-4,CASRGNSPLHF,TGTGCCAGCAGGGGTAATTCACCCCTCCACTTT
TRBD1,many,TRBJ2-7,TRBV12-3/TRBV12-4,CASTRQGAYEQYF,TGTGCCAGCACCCGACAGGGCGCCTACGAGCAGTACTTC
TRBD1,few,TRBJ2-3,TRBV12-3/TRBV12-4,CASSLRQGGTDTQYF,TGTGCCAGCAGTTTAAGGCAGGGGGGCACAGATACGCAGTATTTT
TRBD2,many,TRBJ2-5,TRBV3-1,CASSQRLAGGQETQYF,TGTGCCAGCAGCCAAAGACTAGCGGGAGGCCAAGAGACCCAGTACTTC
TRBD2,few,TRBJ2-3,TRBV15,CATSLGLAGILTDTQYF,TGTGCCACCAGTCTGGGACTAGCGGGAATCCTCACAGATACGCAGTATTTT
.,few,TRBJ2-6,TRBV5-1,CASTSIGANVLTF,TGCGCCAGCACAAGTATTGGGGCCAACGTCCTGACTTTC
TRBD1,many,TRBJ2-3,TRBV28,CARVRDRGTDTQYF,TGTGCCAGGGTCCGGGACAGGGGAACAGATACGCAGTATTTT
.,many,TRBJ2-4,TRBV13,CASSRYGGNIQYF,TGTGCCAGCAGCCGCTATGGCGGAAACATTCAGTACTTC
TRBD2,few,TRBJ2-7,TRBV15,CATSTFALAIHEQYF,TGTGCCACCAGCACCTTCGCACTAGCGATCCACGAGCAGTACTTC
TRBD2,.,TRBJ2-3,TRBV7-6,CASSLGTSTGTDTQYF,TGTGCCAGCAGCTTAGGGACTAGCACGGGCACAGATACGCAGTATTTT
.,.,TRBJ2-5,TRBV20-1,CSARRLQETQYF,TGCAGTGCTAGGCGACTACAAGAGACCCAGTACTTC
TRBD1,many,TRBJ1-2,TRBV5-1,CASRQGETNYGYTF,TGCGCCAGCAGACAGGGGGAGACTAACTATGGCTACACCTTC
TRBD2,many,TRBJ2-5,TRBV12-3/TRBV12-4,CASSLTSGGWGETQYF,TGTGCCAGCAGTTTGACTAGCGGGGGGTGGGGAGAGACCCAGTACTTC
.,few,TRBJ2-1,TRBV3-1,CASSQAFYFHREALAYNEQFF,TGTGCCAGCAGCCAAGCCTTTTACTTCCACAGGGAGGCGTTAGCCTACAATGAGCAGTTCTTC
TRBD1,many,TRBJ2-1,TRBV28,CASSEFPGQGDNEQFF,TGTGCCAGCAGTGAATTCCCGGGACAGGGGGACAATGAGCAGTTCTTC
.,many,TRBJ2-7,TRBV6-6,CASSAGFSYEQYF,TGTGCCAGCAGTGCGGGTTTTAGTTACGAGCAGTACTTC
.,many,TRBJ2-1,TRBV20-1,CSARAAVSYNEQFF,TGCAGTGCGAGGGCAGCCGTCTCCTACAATGAGCAGTTCTTC